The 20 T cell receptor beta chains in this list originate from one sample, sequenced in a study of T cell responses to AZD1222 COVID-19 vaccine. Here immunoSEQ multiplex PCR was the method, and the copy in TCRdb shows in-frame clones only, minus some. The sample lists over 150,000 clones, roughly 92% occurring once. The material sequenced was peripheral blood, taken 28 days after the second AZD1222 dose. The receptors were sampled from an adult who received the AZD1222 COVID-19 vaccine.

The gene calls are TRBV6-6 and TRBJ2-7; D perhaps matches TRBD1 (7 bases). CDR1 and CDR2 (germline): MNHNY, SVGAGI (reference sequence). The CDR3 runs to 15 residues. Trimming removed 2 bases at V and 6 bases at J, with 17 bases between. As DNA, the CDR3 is TGTGCCAGCAGTTACCGCGGGGACAGCGGGTCCGAGCAGTACTTC. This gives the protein CASSYRGDSGSEQYF.

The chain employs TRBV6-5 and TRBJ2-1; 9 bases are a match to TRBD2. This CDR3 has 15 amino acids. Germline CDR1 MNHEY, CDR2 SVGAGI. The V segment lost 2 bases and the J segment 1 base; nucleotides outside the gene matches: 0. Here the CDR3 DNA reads TGTGCCAGCAGTTACCTAGCGGGATCCTACAATGAGCAGTTCTTC. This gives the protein CASSYLAGSYNEQFF.

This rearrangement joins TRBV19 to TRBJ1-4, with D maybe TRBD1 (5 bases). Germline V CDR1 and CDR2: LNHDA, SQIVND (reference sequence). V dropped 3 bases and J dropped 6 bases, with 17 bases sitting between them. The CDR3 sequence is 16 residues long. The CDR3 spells CASSMVGVTVDEKLFF. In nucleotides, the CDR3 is TGTGCCAGTAGTATGGTAGGGGTGACAGTGGATGAAAAACTGTTTTTT.

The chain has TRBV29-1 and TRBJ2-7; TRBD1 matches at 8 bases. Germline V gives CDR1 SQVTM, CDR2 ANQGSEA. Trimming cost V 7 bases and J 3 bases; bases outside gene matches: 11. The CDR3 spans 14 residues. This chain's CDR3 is CSAADRGTYYEQYF. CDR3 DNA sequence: TGCAGCGCCGCCGACAGGGGAACTTACTACGAGCAGTACTTC.

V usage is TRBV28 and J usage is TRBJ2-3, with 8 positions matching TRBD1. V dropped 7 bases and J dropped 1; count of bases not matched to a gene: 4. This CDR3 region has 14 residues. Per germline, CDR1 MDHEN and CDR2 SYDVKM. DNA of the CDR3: TGTGCCAGCACCGACAGGGGAGGCACAGATACGCAGTATTTT. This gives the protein CASTDRGGTDTQYF.

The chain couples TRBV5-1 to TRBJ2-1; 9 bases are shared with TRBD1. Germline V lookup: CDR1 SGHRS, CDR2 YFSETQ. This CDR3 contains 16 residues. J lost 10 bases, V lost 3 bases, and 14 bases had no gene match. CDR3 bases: TGCGCCAGCAGCTCGGGGGACAGGGTAGCGGAAGGCGAGCAGTTCTTC. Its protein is CASSSGDRVAEGEQFF.

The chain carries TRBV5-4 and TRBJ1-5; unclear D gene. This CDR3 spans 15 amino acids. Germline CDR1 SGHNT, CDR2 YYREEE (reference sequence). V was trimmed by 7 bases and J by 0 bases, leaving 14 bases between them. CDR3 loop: CASSAGGHSNQPQHF. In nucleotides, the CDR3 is TGTGCCAGCTCCGCGGGCGGGCATAGCAATCAGCCCCAGCATTTT.

The CDR3 protein is CASSFEEGTGYREQYF. In nucleotides, the CDR3 is TGTGCCAGCAGCTTTGAAGAGGGGACAGGGTATAGGGAGCAGTACTTC. V usage is TRBV7-8 and J usage is TRBJ2-7; 9 bases fit TRBD1. With V trimmed by 3 bases and J by 7 bases, 13 bases remained unmatched. The CDR3 consists of 16 residues. Germline V gene lookup returns CDR1 SGHVS and CDR2 FQNEAQ.

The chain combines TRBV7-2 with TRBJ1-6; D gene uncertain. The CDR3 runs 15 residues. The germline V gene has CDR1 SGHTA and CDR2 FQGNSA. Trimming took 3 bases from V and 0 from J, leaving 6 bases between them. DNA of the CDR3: TGTGCCAGCAGCTTTTCCAGCTCCTATAATTCACCCCTCCACTTT. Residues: CASSFSSSYNSPLHF.

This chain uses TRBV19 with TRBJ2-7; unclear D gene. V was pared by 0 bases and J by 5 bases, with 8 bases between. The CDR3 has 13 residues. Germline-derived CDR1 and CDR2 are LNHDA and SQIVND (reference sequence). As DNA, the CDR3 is TGTGCCAGTAGTATAGACCCGGGCGACGAGCAGTACTTC. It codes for CASSIDPGDEQYF.

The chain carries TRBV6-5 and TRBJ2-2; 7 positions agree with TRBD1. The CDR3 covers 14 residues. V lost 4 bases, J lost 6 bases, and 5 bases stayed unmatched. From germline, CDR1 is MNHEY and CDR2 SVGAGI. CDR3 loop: CASSSGTEAGELFF. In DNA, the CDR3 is TGTGCCAGCAGTTCCGGGACAGAAGCCGGGGAGCTGTTTTTT.

CDR3 coding DNA: TGTGCCTGGAGTGTACCCTCGGTCGACCTGGAGCCCCAGCATTTT. This codes for CAWSVPSVDLEPQHF. The chain uses TRBV30 and TRBJ1-5; D is ambiguous. The germline gives CDR1 GTSNPN, CDR2 SVGIG (reference sequence). This CDR3 comprises 15 residues. V dropped 0 bases and J dropped 8 bases, with 17 bases sitting between them.

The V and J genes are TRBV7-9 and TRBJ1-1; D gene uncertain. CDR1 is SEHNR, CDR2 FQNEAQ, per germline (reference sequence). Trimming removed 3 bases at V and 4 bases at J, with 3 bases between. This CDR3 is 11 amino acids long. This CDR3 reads CASSFSTEAFF. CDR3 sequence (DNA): TGTGCCAGCAGCTTCAGCACTGAAGCTTTCTTT.

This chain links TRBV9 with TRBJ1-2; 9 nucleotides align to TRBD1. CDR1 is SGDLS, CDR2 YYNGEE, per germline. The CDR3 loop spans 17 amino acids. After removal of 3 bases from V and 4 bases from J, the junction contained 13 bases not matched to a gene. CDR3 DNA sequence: TGTGCCAGCAGCGCCTCCTACAGGGGGCGATCCTCCTATGGCTACACCTTC. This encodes CASSASYRGRSSYGYTF.

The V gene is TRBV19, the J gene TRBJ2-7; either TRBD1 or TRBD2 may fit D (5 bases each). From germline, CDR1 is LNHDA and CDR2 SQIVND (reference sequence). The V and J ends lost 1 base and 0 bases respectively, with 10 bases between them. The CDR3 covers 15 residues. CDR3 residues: CASSIGAGTSYEQYF. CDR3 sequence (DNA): TGTGCCAGTAGTATAGGGGCAGGGACCTCCTACGAGCAGTACTTC.

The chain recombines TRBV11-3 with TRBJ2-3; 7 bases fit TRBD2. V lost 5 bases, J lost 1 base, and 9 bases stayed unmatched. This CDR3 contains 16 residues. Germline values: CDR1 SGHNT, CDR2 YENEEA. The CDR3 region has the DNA TGTGCCAGCAGCACCCCGACGGGGGGTGGCACAGATACGCAGTATTTT. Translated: CASSTPTGGGTDTQYF.

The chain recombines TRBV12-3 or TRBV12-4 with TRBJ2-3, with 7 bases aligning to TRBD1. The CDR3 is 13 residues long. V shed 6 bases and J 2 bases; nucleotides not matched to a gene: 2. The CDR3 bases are TGTGCCAGCAGAGGGGGCGTCACAGATACGCAGTATTTT. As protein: CASRGGVTDTQYF.

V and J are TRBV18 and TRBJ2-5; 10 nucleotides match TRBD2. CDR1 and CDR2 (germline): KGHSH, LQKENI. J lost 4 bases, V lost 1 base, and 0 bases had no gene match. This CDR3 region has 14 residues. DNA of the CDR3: TGTGCCAGCTCACCACTAGCGGGGGGAGAGACCCAGTACTTC. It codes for CASSPLAGGETQYF.

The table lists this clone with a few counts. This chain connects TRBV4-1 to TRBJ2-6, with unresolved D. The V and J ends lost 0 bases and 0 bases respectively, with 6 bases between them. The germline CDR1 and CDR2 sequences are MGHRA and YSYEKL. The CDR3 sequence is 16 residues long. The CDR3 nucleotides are TGCGCCAGCAGCCAAGAGGGCAGCTCTGGGGCCAACGTCCTGACTTTC. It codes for CASSQEGSSGANVLTF.

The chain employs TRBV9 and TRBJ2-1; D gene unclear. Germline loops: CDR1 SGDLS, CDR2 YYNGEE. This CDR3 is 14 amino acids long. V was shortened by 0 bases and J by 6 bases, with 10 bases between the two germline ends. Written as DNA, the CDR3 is TGTGCCAGCAGCGTAGCTGATCCTCCCAATGAGCAGTTCTTC. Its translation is CASSVADPPNEQFF.